The 23 T cell receptor beta chains given below trace back to one sample, sequenced in a study of T cells in Graves' hyperthyroidism and ophthalmopathy. Researchers amplified the TCR beta CDR3 regions from RNA transcripts. RT-PCR in the first round (using the HTBI primer set) targeted the TCR CDR3. In TCRdb, the multiplex PCR reads were re-called with MiXCR into one record per CDR3 protein. Of roughly 500,000 distinct CDR3 sequences in the sample, 46% were seen once. Input material: peripheral blood or thyroid tissue (not recorded which). Source of these receptors: an adult woman with Graves' disease, either hyperthyroidism or ophthalmopathy (not recorded which).

The rearrangement joins TRBV9 to TRBJ1-2, with D possibly being TRBD1 (5 bases). CDR3 length: 13 amino acids. Germline CDR1 reads SGDLS; CDR2 reads YYNGEE. V was pared by 4 bases and J by 8 bases, with 15 bases between. The CDR3 is CASSPPGTSGYTF. The CDR3 region has the DNA TGTGCCAGCAGCCCCCCCGGGACTAGCGGCTACACCTTC.

The genes are TRBV5-4 and TRBJ1-1; TRBD1 might be the D (5 bases). The germline gives CDR1 SGHNT, CDR2 YYREEE (reference sequence). The CDR3 consists of 14 residues. Trimming left V 6 bases short and J 3 bases short, with 15 bases between. The DNA of the CDR3 is TGTGCCAGCACGATCGCCCGGGGCGACACTGAAGCTTTCTTT. Its translation: CASTIARGDTEAFF.

Only one count was recorded for this clonotype. Germline is not matched at one junction end, which may reflect a read error. The chain couples TRBV2 to TRBJ2-5, with 9 bases that match TRBD2. The CDR3 covers 14 residues. The germline CDR1 and CDR2 sequences are SNHLY and FYNNEI. The CDR3 DNA sequence: TGTGCCAGCAGGACTAGCGGAAACCAAGGGACCCAGTACTTC. It specifies CASRTSGNQGTQYF.

The chain has TRBV28 and TRBJ1-2; D gene uncertain. The V end was cut by 5 bases, the J end by 5 bases, with 18 bases between. The CDR3 contains 15 residues. In germline, CDR1 is MDHEN, CDR2 SYDVKM. The CDR3 DNA reads as TGTGCCAGCAGTCCCATGGGCCGGAGCTCATATGGCTACACCTTC. Translating it yields CASSPMGRSSYGYTF.

This clonotype came up many times. This rearrangement joins TRBV29-1 to TRBJ2-7, with 10 nucleotides matching TRBD2. Trimming removed 1 base from V and 3 bases from J; junction bases left unmatched: 9. The CDR3 has 16 residues. Looked up from germline, CDR1 is SQVTM and CDR2 is ANQGSEA. The CDR3 DNA reads as TGCAGCGTTGAAGGTCTAGCGGGAGACTCAGGCTACGAGCAGTACTTC. Its translation: CSVEGLAGDSGYEQYF.

The rearrangement links TRBV7-9 to TRBJ1-2; a weak D match, TRBD1 (5 bases). In germline, CDR1 is SEHNR, CDR2 FQNEAQ (reference sequence). The CDR3 contains 13 residues. The V and J ends lost 5 bases and 7 bases respectively, with 14 bases between them. CDR3: CASSPEGRGGYTF. The CDR3 coding sequence is TGTGCCAGCAGCCCGGAGGGACGAGGTGGCTACACCTTC.

The chain links TRBV7-8 to TRBJ1-4, with D perhaps matching TRBD1 (5 bases). V shed 8 bases and J shed 6 bases, with 16 bases lying between them. CDR1 and CDR2 (germline): SGHVS, FQNEAQ. The CDR3 covers 14 residues. CDR3 in DNA: TGTGCCAGCTTAGTCCGGGACCTAGATGAAAAACTGTTTTTT. This codes for CASLVRDLDEKLFF.

The chain has TRBV29-1 and TRBJ2-5; D is uncertain. Per germline, CDR1 SQVTM and CDR2 ANQGSEA. V lost 4 bases to trimming and J lost 5 bases, with 14 bases between them. The CDR3 has 13 residues. As DNA, the CDR3 is TGCAGCGTTGGATTGGGTACGGGCGAGACCCAGTACTTC. This encodes CSVGLGTGETQYF. Complete variable domain (other parts from reference TRBV29-1 and TRBJ2-5): SAVISQKPSRDICQRGTSLTIQCQVDSQVTMMFWYRQQPGQSLTLIATANQGSEATYESGFVIDKFPISRPNLTFSTLTVSNMSPEDSSIYLCSVGLGTGETQYFGPGTRLLVL.

In its sample, this clonotype was seen a few times. The junction departs from the called germline gene at one end, perhaps through a read error. J is TRBJ2-2 and V is TRBV7-2; D may match TRBD1 or TRBD2 (6 bases each). Germline CDR1 reads SGHTA; CDR2 reads FQGNSA. The CDR3 consists of 18 residues. Here the CDR3 DNA reads TGCGCCAGCAGCCAAGATCGGCACGGTGGAGGGGGAACCGGGGAGCTGTTTTTT. Protein product: CASSQDRHGGGGTGELFF.

This clonotype was found many times. V gene TRBV12-3 or TRBV12-4 combines with J gene TRBJ1-1; D call uncertain. The ends were cut back, 3 bases at V and 4 bases at J, with 15 bases in the middle. This CDR3 contains 15 residues. CDR3 DNA: TGTGCCAGCAGTTTTAACAGCCCGTCGGGCACTGAAGCTTTCTTT. Protein sequence: CASSFNSPSGTEAFF.

The V call is TRBV13, the J call TRBJ2-7; maybe TRBD1 (6 bases). V gave up 6 bases and J gave up 6 bases, with 15 bases separating them. Germline assignment: CDR1 PRHDT and CDR2 FYEKMQ (reference sequence). The length of the CDR3 is 13 residues. CDR3 DNA: TGTGCCAGCAGAGGACAGTTACTCACCGAGCAGTACTTC. Its protein is CASRGQLLTEQYF.

On this clonotype itself: A read error may explain this, as a much larger clone is one base away. The chain joins TRBV4-1 to TRBJ2-5, with 9 bases aligning to TRBD2. The V segment lost 1 base and the J segment 7 bases; nucleotides outside the gene matches: 4. Germline V gene sequence: CDR1 MGHRA, CDR2 YSYEKL. The CDR3 loop spans 14 amino acids. CDR3 DNA sequence: TGCGCCAGCAGCCAAGGGGGAGCGGGAGGGACCCAGTACTTC. Amino acid sequence: CASSQGGAGGTQYF.

This clonotype occurred once. The conserved phenylalanine or tryptophan is not found at the CDR3 terminus, so this likely reflects a read error. The chain joins TRBV7-2 to TRBJ2-2; D unresolved. Germline CDR1 is SGHTA and CDR2 is FQGNSA. The CDR3 loop spans 15 amino acids. V dropped 4 bases and J dropped 0 bases, with 9 bases sitting between them. CDR3 nucleotide sequence: TGTGCCAGCAGCTGGACCCTATCGAACACCGGGGAGCTGTTTTGT. It encodes CASSWTLSNTGELFC.

This clonotype has ten or more counts. One end of the junction does not line up with germline, which may come from a read error. The V and J genes are TRBV5-1 and TRBJ2-5; 9 bases line up with TRBD1. CDR1 and CDR2 from the germline V gene are SGHRS and YFSETQ. The length of the CDR3 is 14 residues. This CDR3 reads CASSHGTGQEAQYF. The DNA of the CDR3 is TGCGCCAGCAGCCACGGGACAGGGCAAGAGGCCCAGTACTTC.

This clonotype was observed many times. The rearrangement links TRBV7-9 to TRBJ1-2; no firm D call. This CDR3 region has 12 residues. With 5 bases removed from V and 7 bases from J, the gap between germline ends came to 11 bases. CDR1 and CDR2 (germline): SEHNR, FQNEAQ (reference sequence). The CDR3: CASSLRDLGYTF. DNA for the CDR3: TGTGCCAGCAGCCTACGAGACCTTGGCTACACCTTC.

In its sample, this clonotype was seen many times. The J gene is TRBJ2-2, the V gene TRBV11-2; 9 nucleotides align to TRBD2. There are 15 residues in the CDR3. Germline assignment: CDR1 SGHAT and CDR2 FQNNGV. Losses at the gene ends were 5 bases for V and 8 bases for J; bases not matched to a gene: 9. This CDR3 reads CASSPKREERGELFF. CDR3 DNA sequence: TGTGCCAGCAGCCCGAAGCGGGAGGAGAGGGGGGAGCTGTTTTTT.

The chain links TRBV24-1 to TRBJ1-4; 7 bases match TRBD1. This CDR3 has 15 amino acids. Trimming at V came to 7 bases and at J to 6 bases, leaving 10 bases not matched to a gene. From germline, CDR1 is KGHDR and CDR2 SFDVKD. CDR3 residues: CATSIDQGGYEKLFF. CDR3 sequence (DNA): TGTGCCACCAGCATAGACCAGGGGGGGTATGAAAAACTGTTTTTT.

Ten or more counts support this clonotype. The chain has TRBV7-9 and TRBJ1-5; D is unclear. There are 14 residues in the CDR3. Germline loops: CDR1 SEHNR, CDR2 FQNEAQ (reference sequence). The ends were cut back, 0 bases at V and 4 bases at J, with 7 bases in the middle. The CDR3 nucleotides read TGTGCCAGCAGCTTAGCGGGCAAAAATCAGCCCCAGCATTTT. It encodes CASSLAGKNQPQHF.

The V call is TRBV29-1, the J call TRBJ1-1; 9 nucleotides align to TRBD1. Germline CDR1 SQVTM, CDR2 ANQGSEA. Losses at the gene ends were 6 bases for V and 4 bases for J; bases not matched to a gene: 3. The CDR3 loop spans 12 amino acids. The CDR3 nucleotides are TGCAGCGTACAGGGGGCGTCCACTGAAGCTTTCTTT. It codes for CSVQGASTEAFF.

The sample holds many counts of this clonotype. The rearrangement links TRBV10-3 to TRBJ1-6; a possible D gene is TRBD1 (5 bases). The germline V and J ends were trimmed by 5 bases and 7 bases, with 15 bases remaining between them. The CDR3 has 15 amino acids. Germline assignment: CDR1 ENHRY and CDR2 SYGVKD. DNA for the CDR3: TGTGCCATCAGTCGAGGGACGGAAAGAAATTCACCCCTCCACTTT. As protein: CAISRGTERNSPLHF.

The gene calls are TRBV2 and TRBJ2-5, with D unresolved. CDR1 SNHLY and CDR2 FYNNEI come from the germline V gene. The length of the CDR3 is 14 residues. The V end lost 3 bases, the J end lost 5 bases, and 13 bases lay between the germline ends. Written as DNA, the CDR3 is TGTGCCAGCAGTGATTCCCAAAAATGGGAGACCCAGTACTTC. Residues: CASSDSQKWETQYF.

The chain is built from TRBV4-2 and TRBJ2-2; D perhaps matches TRBD1 (6 bases). Germline CDR1 LGHNA, CDR2 YNFKEQ. The germline V and J ends were trimmed by 4 bases and 9 bases, with 21 bases remaining between them. This CDR3 is 16 amino acids long. The CDR3 loop is CASSPQHTGLSRELFF. DNA of the CDR3: TGTGCCAGCAGCCCGCAACATACAGGGCTTTCGAGGGAGCTGTTTTTT.

This clonotype was seen many times. The CDR3 spells CAISEGGDRQPQHF. The CDR3, as DNA: TGTGCCATCAGTGAAGGGGGCGATAGGCAGCCCCAGCATTTT. V usage is TRBV10-3 and J usage is TRBJ1-5, with 7 nucleotides matching TRBD1. Unmatched junction bases numbered 6, after V lost 3 bases and J lost 7 bases. CDR3 length equals 14 residues. Per the germline V gene, CDR1 is ENHRY and CDR2 is SYGVKD.